The 12 T cell receptor beta chains below come from one sample, sequenced in a study of T cell responses to AZD1222 COVID-19 vaccine. The assay was immunoSEQ multiplex PCR, and TCRdb's table has in-frame clones only and misses some. Of about 60,000 clones in the sample, about 83% are singletons; the top ten hold about 3.5%. The sample consisted of peripheral blood, taken 28 days after the second AZD1222 dose. The receptor set was obtained from an adult who received the AZD1222 COVID-19 vaccine.

J is TRBJ2-7 and V is TRBV5-1; no reliable D call. Germline CDR1 reads SGHRS; CDR2 reads YFSETQ. The CDR3 has 13 residues. V gave up 2 bases and J gave up 2 bases, with 8 bases separating them. This CDR3 reads CASSFDGAYEQYF. Written as DNA, the CDR3 is TGCGCCAGCAGCTTTGACGGCGCCTACGAGCAGTACTTC.

The chain recombines TRBV30 with TRBJ1-1; weak D call: TRBD1 (6 bases). CDR1 GTSNPN and CDR2 SVGIG come from the germline V gene (reference sequence). The CDR3 runs 13 residues. Trimming cost V 3 bases and J 4 bases, with 12 bases left between them. CDR3 coding DNA: TGTGCCTGGAGCAAGGGGGAAGGCACTGAAGCTTTCTTT. It is translated as CAWSKGEGTEAFF.

The chain uses TRBV6-5 and TRBJ2-7, with D maybe TRBD2 (5 bases). The CDR3 loop spans 15 amino acids. Germline loops: CDR1 MNHEY, CDR2 SVGAGI. Trimming stripped 2 bases from V and 0 bases from J, with 11 bases between. The chain's CDR3 is CASSYGPEGSYEQYF. CDR3 nucleotide sequence: TGTGCCAGCAGTTACGGGCCAGAGGGCTCCTACGAGCAGTACTTC.

The rearrangement links TRBV19 to TRBJ1-3; no firm D call. Germline V gene sequence: CDR1 LNHDA, CDR2 SQIVND (reference sequence). The CDR3 is 15 residues long. V was shortened by 4 bases and J by 3 bases, with 13 bases between the two germline ends. CDR3 loop: CASSTTRTDGNTIYF. The CDR3, as DNA: TGTGCCAGTAGTACCACCAGGACTGATGGAAACACCATATATTTT.

The rearrangement joins TRBV15 to TRBJ2-2; 7 bases map to TRBD2. This CDR3 contains 17 residues. Germline V gene data show CDR1 as LNHNV and CDR2 as YYDKDF (reference sequence). V lost 0 bases and J lost 2; bases outside the gene matches: 6. CDR3 protein: CATSRDIQAGNTGELFF. In DNA, the CDR3 is TGTGCCACCAGCAGAGATATCCAAGCGGGAAACACCGGGGAGCTGTTTTTT.

CDR3 residues: CASRRPIGPASGNTIYF. The CDR3 DNA follows: TGTGCCAGCAGACGGCCCATTGGACCGGCATCTGGAAACACCATATATTTT. The rearrangement uses TRBV2 and TRBJ1-3; D unclear. The CDR3 loop spans 17 amino acids. V was clipped by 6 bases and J by 1 base, with 19 bases between them. CDR1 SNHLY and CDR2 FYNNEI come from the germline V gene.

V and J are TRBV11-2 and TRBJ1-6; the D is unclear. Trimming took 2 bases from V and 8 from J, leaving 16 bases between them. The CDR3 is 16 amino acids. Germline V gene data show CDR1 as SGHAT and CDR2 as FQNNGV. This chain's CDR3 is CASSLPRAGRDSPLHF. CDR3 sequence (DNA): TGTGCCAGCAGCTTACCCCGGGCGGGTAGGGATTCACCCCTCCACTTT.

The genes are TRBV29-1 and TRBJ1-1; 9 bases match TRBD1. The CDR3 is 13 residues long. Germline CDR1 SQVTM, CDR2 ANQGSEA. J lost 3 bases, V lost 7 bases, and 6 bases had no gene match. CDR3 DNA: TGCAGCGCCCCGGACAGGGGTGACACTGAAGCTTTCTTT. Translation gives CSAPDRGDTEAFF.

The table lists this clone with a count of one. The rearrangement joins TRBV7-9 to TRBJ2-5, with a possible D match to TRBD2 (6 bases). The V and J ends lost 5 bases and 1 base respectively, with 14 bases between them. This CDR3 region has 15 residues. Germline lookup yields CDR1 SEHNR and CDR2 FQNEAQ (reference sequence). The CDR3 region is CASSPPRGTQETQYF. For the CDR3, the DNA is TGTGCCAGCAGCCCTCCCCGGGGGACCCAAGAGACCCAGTACTTC.

The chain is built from TRBV28 and TRBJ2-3, with 8 bases aligning to TRBD1. Trimming took 4 bases from V and 1 from J; bases not matched to a gene: 1. The CDR3 runs to 14 residues. Per germline, CDR1 MDHEN and CDR2 SYDVKM. The CDR3 spells CASSSGQGTDTQYF. The CDR3 coding sequence is TGTGCCAGCAGTTCGGGACAGGGCACAGATACGCAGTATTTT.

This chain joins TRBV5-1 and TRBJ1-2; 9 bases line up with TRBD1. The CDR3 runs 14 residues. Germline V gene sequence: CDR1 SGHRS, CDR2 YFSETQ. The ends lost 3 bases at V and 8 bases at J; junction bases unmatched: 8. CDR3 in amino acids: CASSSLGQGGGYTF. The CDR3 coding sequence is TGCGCCAGCAGCTCCCTGGGACAGGGCGGCGGCTACACCTTC.

The genes are TRBV6-1 and TRBJ2-5; no firm D call. The CDR3 consists of 13 residues. Deletions cut 8 bases from V and 4 bases from J, with 14 bases between. In germline, CDR1 is MNHNS, CDR2 SASEGT. In DNA, the CDR3 is TGTGCCAGCCTCTCGACGTCGGGAGAGACCCAGTACTTC. It is translated as CASLSTSGETQYF.